These 8 T cell receptor beta chains share one sample of origin, sequenced in a study of a mutant IDH1 vaccine in newly diagnosed glioma. Here immunoSEQ multiplex PCR was the method, and the copy in TCRdb shows in-frame clones only, minus some. The sample gives about 50,000 clones, 85% to 95% of which show up once; more than 2% is in the top ten. Which antigens these TCRs recognize remains unknown. Time point denoted: week 35, safety follow-up. Every vaccine dose comprised 300 ug of mutant IDH1 20-mer peptide plus topical imiquimod. The sample consisted of PBMCs, taken from a glioma patient whose treatment included an IDH1 peptide vaccine. The receptors shown here come from a man between 50 and 59 years old with glioma.

The chain carries TRBV19 and TRBJ2-3, with 9 bases lining up with TRBD2. CDR1 LNHDA and CDR2 SQIVND come from the germline V gene (reference sequence). The CDR3 has 18 residues. With 0 bases clipped from V and 2 bases from J, the junction kept 9 bases outside the gene matches. Written as DNA, the CDR3 is TGTGCCAGTAGTATAGATCCATCCGCGGGAGGGGTCACAGATACGCAGTATTTT. Protein: CASSIDPSAGGVTDTQYF.

The chain has TRBV11-2 and TRBJ1-6, with a weak D call TRBD1 (5 bases). Per germline, CDR1 SGHAT and CDR2 FQNNGV. The germline V and J ends were trimmed by 5 bases and 6 bases, with 17 bases remaining between them. The CDR3 runs to 16 residues. This CDR3 is CASSPSKGTTNSPLHF. CDR3 DNA sequence: TGTGCCAGCAGCCCCAGTAAGGGGACGACTAATTCACCCCTCCACTTT.

V and J are TRBV13 and TRBJ2-1; possibly TRBD2 for D (6 bases). Trimming stripped 5 bases from V and 3 bases from J, with 14 bases between. The germline CDR1 and CDR2 sequences are PRHDT and FYEKMQ (reference sequence). This CDR3 is 15 amino acids long. CDR3 sequence (DNA): TGTGCCAGCAGCGTCCCCGGGGGTTACTACAATGAGCAGTTCTTC. Translating it yields CASSVPGGYYNEQFF.

The V call is TRBV5-1, the J call TRBJ2-3; the D is unclear. Between the trimmed V and J ends, which lost 0 bases and 0 bases, there was a span of 11 bases. The CDR3 consists of 16 residues. The germline gives CDR1 SGHRS, CDR2 YFSETQ. The CDR3: CASSLDRVSSTDTQYF. The CDR3 DNA sequence: TGCGCCAGCAGCTTGGATCGGGTGTCCAGCACAGATACGCAGTATTTT.

The sample holds one count of this clone. The rearrangement links TRBV7-9 to TRBJ2-5, with D tentatively TRBD1 or TRBD2 (5 bases each). V lost 4 bases, J lost 5 bases, and 17 bases lay in between. The CDR3 has 15 residues. Germline V lookup: CDR1 SEHNR, CDR2 FQNEAQ (reference sequence). This CDR3 is CASSSLRDRGETQYF. The CDR3 DNA reads as TGTGCCAGCAGCTCATTAAGGGACCGCGGGGAGACCCAGTACTTC.

The chain recombines TRBV18 with TRBJ2-5; the match to TRBD1 covers 7 bases. The V segment lost 8 bases and the J segment 2 bases; nucleotides outside the gene matches: 5. The CDR3 consists of 13 residues. The germline gives CDR1 KGHSH, CDR2 LQKENI. The CDR3 protein is CASAEGQQETQYF. CDR3 sequence (DNA): TGTGCCAGCGCCGAGGGACAGCAAGAGACCCAGTACTTC.

J is TRBJ2-7 and V is TRBV7-2; no firm D call. The CDR3 runs to 13 residues. Germline V gene sequence: CDR1 SGHTA, CDR2 FQGNSA. Between the trimmed V and J ends, which lost 1 base and 4 bases, there was a span of 8 bases. The CDR3 nucleotides read TGTGCCAGCAGCTTAGTATCAAGATACGAGCAGTACTTC. Translation gives CASSLVSRYEQYF.

The rearrangement uses TRBV28 and TRBJ2-2; the D gene is possibly TRBD2 (6 bases). This CDR3 has 15 amino acids. V was clipped by 2 bases and J by 3 bases, with 10 bases between them. CDR1 is MDHEN and CDR2 is SYDVKM in the germline V gene. CDR3 loop: CASSLTGGYTGELFF. Here the CDR3 DNA reads TGTGCCAGCAGTTTAACTGGGGGGTACACCGGGGAGCTGTTTTTT. The whole variable domain, filled in from reference TRBV28 and TRBJ2-2, reads DVKVTQSSRYLVKRTGEKVFLECVQDMDHENMFWYRQDPGLGLRLIYFSYDVKMKEKGDIPEGYSVSREKKERFSLILESASTNQTSMYLCASSLTGGYTGELFFGEGSRLTVL.